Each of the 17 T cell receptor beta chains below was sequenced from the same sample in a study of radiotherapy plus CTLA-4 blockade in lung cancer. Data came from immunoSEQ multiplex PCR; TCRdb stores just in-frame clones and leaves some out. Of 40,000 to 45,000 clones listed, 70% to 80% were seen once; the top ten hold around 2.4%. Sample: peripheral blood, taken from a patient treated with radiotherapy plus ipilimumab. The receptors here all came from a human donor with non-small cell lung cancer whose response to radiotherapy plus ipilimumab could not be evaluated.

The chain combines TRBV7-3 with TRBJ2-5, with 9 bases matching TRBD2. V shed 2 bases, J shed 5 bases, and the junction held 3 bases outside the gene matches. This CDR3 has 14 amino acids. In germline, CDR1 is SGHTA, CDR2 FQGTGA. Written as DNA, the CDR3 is TGTGCCAGCAGCTTAGCGGGAGGGGGGGAGACCCAGTACTTC. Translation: CASSLAGGGETQYF.

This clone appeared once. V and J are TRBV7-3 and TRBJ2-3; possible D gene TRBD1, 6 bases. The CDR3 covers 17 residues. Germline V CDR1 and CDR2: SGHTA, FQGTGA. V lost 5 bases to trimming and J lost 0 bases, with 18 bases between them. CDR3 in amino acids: CASSKGDGGLSTDTQYF. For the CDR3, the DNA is TGTGCCAGCAGCAAGGGGGATGGCGGGCTTAGCACAGATACGCAGTATTTT.

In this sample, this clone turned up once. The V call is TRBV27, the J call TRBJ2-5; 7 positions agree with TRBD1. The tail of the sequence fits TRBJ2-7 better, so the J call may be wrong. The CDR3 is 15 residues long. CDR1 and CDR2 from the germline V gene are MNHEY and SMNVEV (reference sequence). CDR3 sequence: CASSPGTVRSYEQYF. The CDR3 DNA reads TGTGCCAGCAGTCCCGGGACAGTTCGCTCCTACGAGCAGTACTTC.

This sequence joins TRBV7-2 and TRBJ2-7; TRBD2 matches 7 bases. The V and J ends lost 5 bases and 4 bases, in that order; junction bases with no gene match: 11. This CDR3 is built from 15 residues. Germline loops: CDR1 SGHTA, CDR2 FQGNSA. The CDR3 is CASSPQRGGPYEQYF. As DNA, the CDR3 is TGTGCCAGCAGCCCCCAGCGGGGAGGGCCGTACGAGCAGTACTTC.

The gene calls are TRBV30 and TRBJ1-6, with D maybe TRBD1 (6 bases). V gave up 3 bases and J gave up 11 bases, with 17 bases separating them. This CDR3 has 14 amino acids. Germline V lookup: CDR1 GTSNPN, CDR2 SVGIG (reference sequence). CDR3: CAWRSGQLRTPLHF. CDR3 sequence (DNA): TGTGCCTGGAGATCCGGACAGTTGAGGACACCCCTCCACTTT.

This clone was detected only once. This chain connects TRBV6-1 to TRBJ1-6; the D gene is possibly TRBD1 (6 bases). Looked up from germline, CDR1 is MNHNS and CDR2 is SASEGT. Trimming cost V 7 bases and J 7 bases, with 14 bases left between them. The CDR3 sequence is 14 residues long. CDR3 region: CASNPTGLNSPLHF. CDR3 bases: TGTGCCAGCAACCCGACAGGCCTCAATTCACCCCTCCACTTT.

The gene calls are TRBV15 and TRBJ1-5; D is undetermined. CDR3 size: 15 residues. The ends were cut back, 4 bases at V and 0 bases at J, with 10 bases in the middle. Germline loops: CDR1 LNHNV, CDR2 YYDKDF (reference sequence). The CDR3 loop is CATSTRRNSNQPQHF. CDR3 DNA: TGTGCCACCAGCACCCGGAGAAATAGCAATCAGCCCCAGCATTTT. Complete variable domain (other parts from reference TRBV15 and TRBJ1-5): DAMVIQNPRYQVTQFGKPVTLSCSQTLNHNVMYWYQQKSSQAPKLLFHYYDKDFNNEADTPDNFQSRRPNTSFCFLDIRSPGLGDTAMYLCATSTRRNSNQPQHFGDGTRLSIL.

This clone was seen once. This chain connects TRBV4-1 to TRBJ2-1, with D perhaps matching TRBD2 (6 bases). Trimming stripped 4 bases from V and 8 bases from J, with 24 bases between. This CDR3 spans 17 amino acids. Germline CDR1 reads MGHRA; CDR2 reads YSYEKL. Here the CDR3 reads CASSRGTGPSGGYEQFF. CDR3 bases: TGCGCCAGCAGCCGAGGAACCGGGCCGTCCGGGGGATATGAGCAGTTCTTC.

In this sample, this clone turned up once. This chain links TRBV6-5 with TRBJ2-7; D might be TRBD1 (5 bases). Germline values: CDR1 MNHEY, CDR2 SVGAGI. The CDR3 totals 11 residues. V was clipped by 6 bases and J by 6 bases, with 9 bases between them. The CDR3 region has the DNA TGTGCCAGCAGGTACCAGGGCGAGCAGTACTTC. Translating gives CASRYQGEQYF.

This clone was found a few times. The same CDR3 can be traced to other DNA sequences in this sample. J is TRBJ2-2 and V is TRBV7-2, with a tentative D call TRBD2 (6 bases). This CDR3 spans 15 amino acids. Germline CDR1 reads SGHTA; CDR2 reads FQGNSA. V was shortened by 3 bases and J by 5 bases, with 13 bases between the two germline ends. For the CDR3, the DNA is TGTGCCAGCAGCTTTAAGGGGCGGGATACCGGGGAGCTGTTTTTT. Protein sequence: CASSFKGRDTGELFF.

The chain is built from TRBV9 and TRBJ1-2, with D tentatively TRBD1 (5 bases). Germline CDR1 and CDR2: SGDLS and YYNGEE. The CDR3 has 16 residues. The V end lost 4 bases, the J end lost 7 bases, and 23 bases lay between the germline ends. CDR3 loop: CASSPRTRDAKRGYTF. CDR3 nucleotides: TGTGCCAGCAGCCCCCGGACTAGGGACGCGAAACGTGGCTACACCTTC.

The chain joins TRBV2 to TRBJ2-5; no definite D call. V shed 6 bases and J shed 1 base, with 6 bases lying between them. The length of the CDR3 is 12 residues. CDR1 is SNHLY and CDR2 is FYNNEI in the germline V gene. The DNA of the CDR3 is TGTGCCAGCAGCCTGGCCCAAGAGACCCAGTACTTC. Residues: CASSLAQETQYF.

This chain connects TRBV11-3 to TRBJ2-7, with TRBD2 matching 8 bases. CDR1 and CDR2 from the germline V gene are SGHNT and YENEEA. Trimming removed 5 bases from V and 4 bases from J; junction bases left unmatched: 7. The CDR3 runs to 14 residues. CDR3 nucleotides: TGTGCCAGCAGCAATAGCGGGGCCGGGTACGAGCAGTACTTC. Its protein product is CASSNSGAGYEQYF.

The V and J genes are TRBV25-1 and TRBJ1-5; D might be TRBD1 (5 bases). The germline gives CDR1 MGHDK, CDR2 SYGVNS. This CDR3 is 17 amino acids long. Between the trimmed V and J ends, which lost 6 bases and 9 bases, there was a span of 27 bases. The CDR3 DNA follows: TGTGCCAGCAGGCCTGGGGGGGTTGAGGAGGATTTGACGCCCCAGCATTTT. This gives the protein CASRPGGVEEDLTPQHF.

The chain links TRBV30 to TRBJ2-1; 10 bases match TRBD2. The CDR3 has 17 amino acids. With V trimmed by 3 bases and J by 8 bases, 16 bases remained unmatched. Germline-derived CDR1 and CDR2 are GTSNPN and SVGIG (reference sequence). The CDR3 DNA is TGTGCCTGGAGCCCCGGAGGAGCGGGGGGGCCTAGAGATGAGCAGTTCTTC. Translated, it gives CAWSPGGAGGPRDEQFF.

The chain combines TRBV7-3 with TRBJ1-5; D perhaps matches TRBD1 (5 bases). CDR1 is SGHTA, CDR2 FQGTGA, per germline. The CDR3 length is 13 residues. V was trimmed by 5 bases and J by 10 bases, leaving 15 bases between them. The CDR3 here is CASSPGVGTPQHF. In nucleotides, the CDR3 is TGTGCCAGCAGCCCCGGAGTTGGGACTCCCCAGCATTTT.

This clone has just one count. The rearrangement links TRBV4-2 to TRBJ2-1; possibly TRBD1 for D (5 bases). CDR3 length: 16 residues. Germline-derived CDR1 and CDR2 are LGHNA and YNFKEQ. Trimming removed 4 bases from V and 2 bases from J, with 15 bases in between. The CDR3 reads CASSREGARAYNEQFF. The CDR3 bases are TGTGCCAGCAGCCGGGAAGGGGCCAGGGCCTACAATGAGCAGTTCTTC.